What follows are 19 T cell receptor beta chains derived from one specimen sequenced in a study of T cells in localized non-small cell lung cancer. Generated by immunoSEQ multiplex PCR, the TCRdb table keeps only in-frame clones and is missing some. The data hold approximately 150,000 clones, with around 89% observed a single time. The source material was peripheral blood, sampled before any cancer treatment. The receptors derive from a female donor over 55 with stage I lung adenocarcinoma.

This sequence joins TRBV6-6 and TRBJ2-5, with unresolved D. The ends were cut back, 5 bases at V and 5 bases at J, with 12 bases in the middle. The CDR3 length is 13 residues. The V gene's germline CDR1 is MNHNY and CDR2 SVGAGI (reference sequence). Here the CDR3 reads CASSGTLLETQYF. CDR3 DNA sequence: TGTGCCAGCAGTGGAACCCTCCTCGAGACCCAGTACTTC.

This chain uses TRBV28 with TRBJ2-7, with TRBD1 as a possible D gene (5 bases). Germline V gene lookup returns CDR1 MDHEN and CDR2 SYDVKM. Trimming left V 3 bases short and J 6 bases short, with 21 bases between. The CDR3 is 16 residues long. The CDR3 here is CASSFPPLREPIEQYF. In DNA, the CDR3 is TGTGCCAGCAGTTTTCCCCCCCTCAGGGAACCCATCGAGCAGTACTTC.

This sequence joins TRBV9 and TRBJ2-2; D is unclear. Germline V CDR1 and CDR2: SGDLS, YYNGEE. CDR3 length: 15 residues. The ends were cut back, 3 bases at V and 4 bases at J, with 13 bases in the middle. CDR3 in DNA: TGTGCCAGCAGCGATTCACTGGGCACCACCGGGGAGCTGTTTTTT. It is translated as CASSDSLGTTGELFF.

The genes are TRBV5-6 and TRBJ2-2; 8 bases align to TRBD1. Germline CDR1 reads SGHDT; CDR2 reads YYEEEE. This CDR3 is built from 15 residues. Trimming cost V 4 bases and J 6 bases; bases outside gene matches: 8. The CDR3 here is CASSLRTGWAGELFF. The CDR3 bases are TGTGCCAGCAGCCTAAGGACAGGGTGGGCCGGGGAGCTGTTTTTT.

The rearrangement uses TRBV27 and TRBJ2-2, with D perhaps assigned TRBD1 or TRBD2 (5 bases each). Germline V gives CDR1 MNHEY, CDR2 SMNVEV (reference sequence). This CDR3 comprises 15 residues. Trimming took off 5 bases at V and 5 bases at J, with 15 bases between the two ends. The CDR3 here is CASSPGPSSTGELFF. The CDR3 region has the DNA TGTGCCAGCAGTCCGGGGCCATCCTCGACCGGGGAGCTGTTTTTT.

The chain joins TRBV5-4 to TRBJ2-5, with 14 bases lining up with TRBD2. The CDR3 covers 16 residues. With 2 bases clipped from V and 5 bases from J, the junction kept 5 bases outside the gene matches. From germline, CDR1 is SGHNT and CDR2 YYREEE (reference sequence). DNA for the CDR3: TGTGCCAGCAGCTTTGGGACTAGCGGGAGTAGGGAGACCCAGTACTTC. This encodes CASSFGTSGSRETQYF.

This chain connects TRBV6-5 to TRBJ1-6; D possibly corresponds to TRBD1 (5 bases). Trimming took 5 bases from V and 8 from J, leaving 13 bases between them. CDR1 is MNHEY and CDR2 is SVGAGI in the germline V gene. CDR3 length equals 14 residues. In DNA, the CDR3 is TGTGCCAGCAGTACGGGACCGATTTATTCACCCCTCCACTTT. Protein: CASSTGPIYSPLHF.

The DNA for the CDR3 is TGTGCCAGCAGTTCTGCCTACGAGCAGTACTTC. Amino acid sequence: CASSSAYEQYF. V gene TRBV5-5 combines with J gene TRBJ2-7; D not resolved. From germline, CDR1 is SGHKS and CDR2 YYEKEE (reference sequence). The CDR3 runs to 11 residues. Trimming shortened V by 5 bases and J by 2 bases, and 5 bases separated the two germline ends.

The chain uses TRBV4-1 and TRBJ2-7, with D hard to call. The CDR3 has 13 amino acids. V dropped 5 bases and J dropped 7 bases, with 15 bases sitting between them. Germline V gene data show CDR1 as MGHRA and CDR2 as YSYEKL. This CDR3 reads CASSKIWAEEQYF. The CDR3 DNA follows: TGCGCCAGCAGCAAAATCTGGGCGGAGGAGCAGTACTTC.

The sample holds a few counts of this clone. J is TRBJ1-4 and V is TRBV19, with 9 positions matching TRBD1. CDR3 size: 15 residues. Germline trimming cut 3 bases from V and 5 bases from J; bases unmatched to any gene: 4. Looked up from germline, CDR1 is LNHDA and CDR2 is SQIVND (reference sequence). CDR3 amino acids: CASSMGQGRNEKLFF. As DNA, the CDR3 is TGTGCCAGTAGTATGGGACAGGGCAGGAATGAAAAACTGTTTTTT. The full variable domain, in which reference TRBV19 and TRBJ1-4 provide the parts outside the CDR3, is DGGITQSPKYLFRKEGQNVTLSCEQNLNHDAMYWYRQDPGQGLRLIYYSQIVNDFQKGDIAEGYSVSREKKESFPLTVTSAQKNPTAFYLCASSMGQGRNEKLFFGSGTQLSVL.

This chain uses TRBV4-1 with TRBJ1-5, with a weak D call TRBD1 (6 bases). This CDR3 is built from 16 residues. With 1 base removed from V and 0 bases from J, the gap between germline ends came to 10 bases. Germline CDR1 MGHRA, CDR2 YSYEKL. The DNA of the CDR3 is TGCGCCAGCAGCCAAGTCCCAGGGGATAGCAATCAGCCCCAGCATTTT. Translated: CASSQVPGDSNQPQHF.

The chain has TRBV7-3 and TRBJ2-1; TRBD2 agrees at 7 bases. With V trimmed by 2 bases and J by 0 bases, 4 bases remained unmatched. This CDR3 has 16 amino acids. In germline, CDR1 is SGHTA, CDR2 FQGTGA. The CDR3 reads CASSLSSGSSYNEQFF. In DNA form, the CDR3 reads TGTGCCAGCAGCTTATCTAGCGGCAGCTCCTACAATGAGCAGTTCTTC.

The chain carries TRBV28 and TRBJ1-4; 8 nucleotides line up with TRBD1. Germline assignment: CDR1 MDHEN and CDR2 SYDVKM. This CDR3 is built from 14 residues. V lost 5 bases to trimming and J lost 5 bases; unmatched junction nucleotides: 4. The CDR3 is CASSTGGSNEKLFF. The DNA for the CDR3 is TGTGCCAGCAGTACAGGGGGTTCAAATGAAAAACTGTTTTTT.

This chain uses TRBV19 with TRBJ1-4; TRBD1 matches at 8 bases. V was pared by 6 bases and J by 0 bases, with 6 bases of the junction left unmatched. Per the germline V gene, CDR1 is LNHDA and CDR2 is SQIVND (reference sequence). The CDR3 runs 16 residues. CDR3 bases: TGTGCCAGTAGGACTCAGGGGGCCTCAACTAATGAAAAACTGTTTTTT. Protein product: CASRTQGASTNEKLFF.

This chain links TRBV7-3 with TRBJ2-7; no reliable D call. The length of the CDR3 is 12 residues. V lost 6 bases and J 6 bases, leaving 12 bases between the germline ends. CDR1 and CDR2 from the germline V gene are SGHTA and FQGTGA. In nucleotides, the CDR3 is TGTGCCAGCAGTTATGGTCTCGGCGAGCAGTACTTC. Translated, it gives CASSYGLGEQYF.

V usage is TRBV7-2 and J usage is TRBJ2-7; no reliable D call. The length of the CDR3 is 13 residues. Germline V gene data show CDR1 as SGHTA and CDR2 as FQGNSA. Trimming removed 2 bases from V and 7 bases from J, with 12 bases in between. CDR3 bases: TGTGCCAGCAGCTTAAGGGTTCCACCGGAGCAGTACTTC. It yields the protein CASSLRVPPEQYF.

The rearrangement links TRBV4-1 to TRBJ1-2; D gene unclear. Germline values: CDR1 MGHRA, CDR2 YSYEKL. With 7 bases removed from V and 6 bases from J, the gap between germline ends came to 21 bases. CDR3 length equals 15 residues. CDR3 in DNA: TGCGCCAGCACCCACGGGATATGGAGAGGAAATGGCTACACCTTC. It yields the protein CASTHGIWRGNGYTF.

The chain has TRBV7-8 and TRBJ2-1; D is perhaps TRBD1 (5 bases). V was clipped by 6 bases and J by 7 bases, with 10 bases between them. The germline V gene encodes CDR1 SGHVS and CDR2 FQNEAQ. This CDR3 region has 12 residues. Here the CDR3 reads CASRQGWNEQFF. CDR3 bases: TGTGCCAGCAGGCAGGGTTGGAATGAGCAGTTCTTC.

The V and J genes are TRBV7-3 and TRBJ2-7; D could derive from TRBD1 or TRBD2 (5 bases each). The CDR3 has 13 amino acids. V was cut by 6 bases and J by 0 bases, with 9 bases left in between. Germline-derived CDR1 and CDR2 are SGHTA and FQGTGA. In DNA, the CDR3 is TGTGCCAGCAGACTCGGGACCTCCTACGAGCAGTACTTC. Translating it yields CASRLGTSYEQYF.